These T cell receptor beta chains were read from a single sample in a study of blood T cell repertoires in COVID-19. Produced via immunoSEQ multiplex PCR; TCRdb's table is partial and in-frame only. The data show a few hundred thousand clones, over 85% seen once. The specimen was peripheral blood. These receptors came from a woman in her twenties or thirties with COVID-19, enrolled during active disease. Each CDR3 is given with its conserved first and last residue. A D gene is named only where the DNA matches it firmly. Only some rows state a clone size, as once, few, many or a class for expanded clones.

clone size: once; V gene: TRBV5-1; D gene: TRBD1; J gene: TRBJ1-1; CDR3 protein: CASSWRPGGEGTEAFF; CDR3 DNA: TGCGCCAGCAGCTGGAGACCAGGGGGAGAGGGCACTGAAGCTTTCTTT
clone size: few; V gene: TRBV5-1; D gene: NA; J gene: TRBJ1-2; CDR3 protein: CASSSTGTPYGYTF; CDR3 DNA: TGCGCCAGCAGCTCAACCGGGACACCCTATGGCTACACCTTC
clone size: NA; V gene: TRBV28; D gene: NA; J gene: TRBJ1-5; CDR3 protein: CASSLFQTRGRIFDSNQPQHF; CDR3 DNA: TGTGCCAGCAGTTTATTCCAAACCAGGGGCAGGATCTTCGATAGCAATCAGCCCCAGCATTTT
clone size: NA; V gene: TRBV7-3; D gene: TRBD1; J gene: TRBJ2-3; CDR3 protein: CASSRQGTQGDTQYF; CDR3 DNA: TGTGCCAGCAGCCGACAGGGAACTCAGGGAGATACGCAGTATTTT
clone size: NA; V gene: TRBV7-6; D gene: NA; J gene: TRBJ2-1; CDR3 protein: CASSTLGGEQFF; CDR3 DNA: TGTGCCAGCAGCACACTGGGAGGTGAGCAGTTCTTC
clone size: NA; V gene: TRBV5-5; D gene: TRBD1; J gene: TRBJ1-1; CDR3 protein: CASRGGQLNTEAFF; CDR3 DNA: TGTGCCAGCAGGGGGGGACAGTTGAACACTGAAGCTTTCTTT
clone size: NA; V gene: TRBV11-2; D gene: NA; J gene: TRBJ2-1; CDR3 protein: CASSFPSSYNEQFF; CDR3 DNA: TGTGCCAGCAGCTTCCCGAGCTCCTACAATGAGCAGTTCTTC
clone size: NA; V gene: TRBV7-9; D gene: NA; J gene: TRBJ1-3; CDR3 protein: CASSNDRFSGNTIYF; CDR3 DNA: TGTGCCAGCAGCAACGACAGGTTTTCTGGAAACACCATATATTTT
clone size: NA; V gene: TRBV4-3; D gene: TRBD2; J gene: TRBJ2-7; CDR3 protein: CASSQETGGTAYEQYF; CDR3 DNA: TGCGCCAGCAGCCAAGAGACGGGGGGAACAGCCTACGAGCAGTACTTC
clone size: few; V gene: TRBV6-5; D gene: TRBD2; J gene: TRBJ2-1; CDR3 protein: CASSFTSGGSNEQFF; CDR3 DNA: TGTGCCAGCAGTTTTACTAGCGGGGGGTCTAATGAGCAGTTCTTC
clone size: NA; V gene: TRBV2; D gene: NA; J gene: TRBJ1-1; CDR3 protein: CASRRRGEGTEAFF; CDR3 DNA: TGTGCCAGCCGCCGCCGGGGAGAGGGCACTGAAGCTTTCTTT
clone size: once; V gene: TRBV15; D gene: NA; J gene: TRBJ2-1; CDR3 protein: CATSRDLGDFFNEQFF; CDR3 DNA: TGTGCCACCAGCAGAGATCTCGGGGACTTCTTCAATGAGCAGTTCTTC
clone size: NA; V gene: TRBV2; D gene: NA; J gene: TRBJ1-5; CDR3 protein: CASSESGLGQPQHF; CDR3 DNA: TGTGCCAGCAGTGAATCAGGGTTGGGGCAGCCCCAGCATTTT
clone size: NA; V gene: TRBV5-6; D gene: NA; J gene: TRBJ2-7; CDR3 protein: CASSLKPGQSYEQYF; CDR3 DNA: TGTGCCAGCAGCTTGAAACCTGGGCAGTCCTACGAGCAGTACTTC
clone size: few; V gene: TRBV7-2; D gene: NA; J gene: TRBJ1-3; CDR3 protein: CASSLVSVSGNTIYF; CDR3 DNA: TGTGCCAGCAGCTTAGTTTCGGTCTCTGGAAACACCATATATTTT
clone size: NA; V gene: TRBV7-2; D gene: TRBD2; J gene: TRBJ2-1; CDR3 protein: CASSPEGAGGYNEQFF; CDR3 DNA: TGTGCCAGCAGCCCAGAAGGGGCGGGGGGGTACAATGAGCAGTTCTTC
clone size: few; V gene: TRBV6-1; D gene: NA; J gene: TRBJ1-5; CDR3 protein: CASSDRVRQPQHF; CDR3 DNA: TGTGCCAGCAGTGACAGGGTGAGGCAGCCCCAGCATTTT
clone size: NA; V gene: TRBV6-5; D gene: NA; J gene: TRBJ1-2; CDR3 protein: CASSPSRLHYYGYTF; CDR3 DNA: TGTGCCAGCAGCCCCTCTAGGCTTCATTACTATGGCTACACCTTC
clone size: NA; V gene: TRBV7-8; D gene: NA; J gene: TRBJ1-3; CDR3 protein: CASSLASFRGNTIYF; CDR3 DNA: TGTGCCAGCAGCTTAGCGAGTTTTAGAGGAAACACCATATATTTT
clone size: NA; V gene: TRBV28; D gene: NA; J gene: TRBJ1-1; CDR3 protein: CASSFSAVMNTEAFF; CDR3 DNA: TGTGCCAGCAGTTTCAGCGCGGTCATGAACACTGAAGCTTTCTTT
clone size: NA; V gene: TRBV10-3; D gene: NA; J gene: TRBJ1-2; CDR3 protein: CAISDGGAGYYGYTF; CDR3 DNA: TGTGCCATCAGTGACGGCGGGGCTGGGTACTATGGCTACACCTTC
clone size: NA; V gene: TRBV19; D gene: NA; J gene: TRBJ1-1; CDR3 protein: CASSIGAGRETEAFF; CDR3 DNA: TGTGCCAGTAGTATTGGGGCAGGGAGGGAAACTGAAGCTTTCTTT
clone size: NA; V gene: TRBV7-9; D gene: NA; J gene: TRBJ1-2; CDR3 protein: CASSTTTARDYGYTF; CDR3 DNA: TGTGCCAGCAGCACTACGACCGCACGGGACTATGGCTACACCTTC
clone size: NA; V gene: TRBV9; D gene: NA; J gene: TRBJ1-3; CDR3 protein: CASSGESSGNTIYF; CDR3 DNA: TGTGCCAGCAGCGGAGAGAGCTCTGGAAACACCATATATTTT
clone size: NA; V gene: TRBV3-1/TRBV3-2; D gene: NA; J gene: TRBJ1-6; CDR3 protein: CASSQERGDSPLHF; CDR3 DNA: TGTGCCAGCAGCCAAGAACGTGGAGATTCACCCCTCCACTTT
clone size: NA; V gene: TRBV9; D gene: NA; J gene: TRBJ2-2; CDR3 protein: CASSVGSRVNTGELFF; CDR3 DNA: TGTGCCAGCAGCGTAGGCTCGAGGGTAAACACCGGGGAGCTGTTTTTT
clone size: NA; V gene: TRBV9; D gene: TRBD2; J gene: TRBJ2-1; CDR3 protein: CASSVSGGAAHEQFF; CDR3 DNA: TGTGCCAGCAGCGTCAGCGGGGGGGCAGCCCATGAGCAGTTCTTC
clone size: NA; V gene: TRBV5-4; D gene: TRBD1; J gene: TRBJ1-4; CDR3 protein: CASSLAGTEHEKLFF; CDR3 DNA: TGTGCCAGCAGCTTGGCCGGGACAGAGCATGAAAAACTGTTTTTT
clone size: NA; V gene: TRBV7-2; D gene: TRBD1; J gene: TRBJ1-2; CDR3 protein: CASSRGGTGDGYTF; CDR3 DNA: TGTGCCAGCAGCAGGGGCGGGACAGGGGATGGCTACACCTTC
clone size: NA; V gene: TRBV19; D gene: NA; J gene: TRBJ1-3; CDR3 protein: CASDSGAGNTIYF; CDR3 DNA: TGTGCCAGTGACTCGGGGGCTGGAAACACCATATATTTT
clone size: NA; V gene: TRBV2; D gene: NA; J gene: TRBJ2-1; CDR3 protein: CASSAPTGSEQFF; CDR3 DNA: TGTGCCAGCAGCGCTCCTACAGGGTCTGAGCAGTTCTTC
clone size: NA; V gene: TRBV5-1; D gene: TRBD1; J gene: TRBJ2-2; CDR3 protein: CASSKEGGPGELFF; CDR3 DNA: TGCGCCAGCAGCAAGGAAGGGGGCCCCGGGGAGCTGTTTTTT
clone size: NA; V gene: TRBV7-8; D gene: NA; J gene: TRBJ1-1; CDR3 protein: CASSPTMDSRVKNTEAFF; CDR3 DNA: TGTGCCAGCAGCCCTACCATGGACAGTCGGGTAAAGAACACTGAAGCTTTCTTT
clone size: few; V gene: TRBV18; D gene: TRBD1; J gene: TRBJ1-6; CDR3 protein: CASSPPRGLIDSPLHF; CDR3 DNA: TGTGCCAGCTCACCACCCAGGGGGTTAATTGATTCACCCCTCCACTTT
clone size: NA; V gene: TRBV4-1; D gene: TRBD2; J gene: TRBJ2-4; CDR3 protein: CASSQELAGGRIWNIQYF; CDR3 DNA: TGCGCCAGCAGCCAAGAACTAGCGGGGGGACGAATCTGGAACATTCAGTACTTC
clone size: NA; V gene: TRBV4-3; D gene: TRBD2; J gene: TRBJ2-7; CDR3 protein: CASSRGRGDEQYF; CDR3 DNA: TGCGCCAGCAGCCGCGGGCGGGGGGATGAGCAGTACTTC
clone size: NA; V gene: TRBV10-3; D gene: NA; J gene: TRBJ1-4; CDR3 protein: CAIPRVSSTNEKLFF; CDR3 DNA: TGTGCCATCCCCAGGGTATCCTCAACTAATGAAAAACTGTTTTTT
clone size: NA; V gene: TRBV5-1; D gene: TRBD2; J gene: TRBJ2-7; CDR3 protein: CASSLVSGGPSSYEQYF; CDR3 DNA: TGCGCCAGCAGCTTGGTTAGCGGGGGGCCTTCTTCCTACGAGCAGTACTTC
clone size: NA; V gene: TRBV7-2; D gene: TRBD2; J gene: TRBJ2-5; CDR3 protein: CASSLVVAGGQETQYF; CDR3 DNA: TGTGCCAGCAGCTTAGTTGTAGCGGGGGGGCAAGAGACCCAGTACTTC
clone size: NA; V gene: TRBV6-6; D gene: TRBD1; J gene: TRBJ1-3; CDR3 protein: CASHRGGGNTIYF; CDR3 DNA: TGTGCCAGCCACAGGGGAGGTGGAAACACCATATATTTT
clone size: NA; V gene: TRBV5-1; D gene: TRBD1; J gene: TRBJ1-5; CDR3 protein: CASSLGGQGSNQPQHF; CDR3 DNA: TGCGCCAGCAGCTTGGGGGGACAGGGAAGCAATCAGCCCCAGCATTTT
clone size: once; V gene: TRBV30; D gene: TRBD1; J gene: TRBJ2-5; CDR3 protein: CAWSGTAIQETQYF; CDR3 DNA: TGTGCCTGGTCCGGGACAGCGATCCAAGAGACCCAGTACTTC
clone size: once; V gene: TRBV7-7; D gene: NA; J gene: TRBJ1-3; CDR3 protein: CASSLNRASGNTIYF; CDR3 DNA: TGTGCCAGCAGCTTAAACAGAGCCTCTGGAAACACCATATATTTT
clone size: NA; V gene: TRBV4-3; D gene: TRBD1; J gene: TRBJ2-2; CDR3 protein: CASSQGLSGGPNTGELFF; CDR3 DNA: TGCGCCAGCAGCCAAGGGCTATCAGGGGGCCCGAACACCGGGGAGCTGTTTTTT
clone size: NA; V gene: TRBV5-1; D gene: NA; J gene: TRBJ2-6; CDR3 protein: CASSFLIGANVLTF; CDR3 DNA: TGCGCCAGCAGCTTTCTAATTGGGGCCAACGTCCTGACTTTC
clone size: NA; V gene: TRBV27; D gene: TRBD1; J gene: TRBJ1-1; CDR3 protein: CASSLTRGITEAFF; CDR3 DNA: TGTGCCAGCAGTTTAACCAGGGGGATCACTGAAGCTTTCTTT
clone size: NA; V gene: TRBV25-1; D gene: TRBD1; J gene: TRBJ1-1; CDR3 protein: CASGQGGTEAFF; CDR3 DNA: TGTGCCAGCGGACAGGGGGGCACTGAAGCTTTCTTT
clone size: NA; V gene: TRBV28; D gene: NA; J gene: TRBJ1-5; CDR3 protein: CASSLVQGGQPQHF; CDR3 DNA: TGTGCCAGCAGTTTGGTTCAGGGTGGCCAGCCCCAGCATTTT
clone size: NA; V gene: TRBV19; D gene: TRBD1; J gene: TRBJ2-2; CDR3 protein: CASSFGQVNTGELFF; CDR3 DNA: TGTGCCAGTAGTTTTGGACAGGTGAACACCGGGGAGCTGTTTTTT
clone size: NA; V gene: TRBV5-4; D gene: NA; J gene: TRBJ2-2; CDR3 protein: CASSSGTRNTGELFF; CDR3 DNA: TGTGCCAGCAGCTCCGGGACACGAAACACCGGGGAGCTGTTTTTT